This TCR beta chain was recorded in a study of T-cell reconstitution after alpha-beta-depleted transplantation in children. During its preparation, the TCRbeta library received unique molecular identifiers. Each CDR3 protein is one row after TCRdb ran MiXCR on the PCR reads. This sample yields about 540,000 distinct CDR3 sequences, of which about a sixth are seen a single time; less than 4% belongs to the top ten. Trimming pared 0 bases from V and 2 bases from J, leaving 12 bases between. This CDR3 is built from 16 residues. CDR1 and CDR2 from the germline V gene are SGHRS and YFSETQ. The source was PBMCs from the stem cell graft donor, collected from the stem cell graft. This sequence originates from a human donor who donated a stem cell graft to a child with acute lymphoblastic leukemia. J is TRBJ2-1 and V is TRBV5-1; TRBD2 might be the D (6 bases). The CDR3, as DNA: TGCGCCAGCAGCTTGGCAAGCGGGCCTACCTACAATGAGCAGTTCTTC. Residues: CASSLASGPTYNEQFF.